This TCR beta chain comes out of a study of T cell responses to AZD1222 COVID-19 vaccine. Study-wide results and caveats: Just six people given AZD1222 tested seropositive at baseline.

A word on this clone: Its antigen is not known.

The CDR3 runs 13 residues. Trimming took off 6 bases at V and 2 bases at J, with 10 bases between the two ends. Germline V CDR1 and CDR2: LNHDA, SQIVND (reference sequence). Method: immunoSEQ multiplex PCR; TCRdb's copy keeps in-frame clones and lacks some. The sample shows 120,000 to 150,000 clones, 85% to 95% of them seen only once. The TCR originated in an adult in good health. The sequenced sample was peripheral blood, obtained on day 0 of MenACWY control vaccination. The V gene is TRBV19, the J gene TRBJ1-2, with D possibly TRBD1 on 5 matching bases. This chain's CDR3 is CASRGVPNYGYTF. Written as DNA, the CDR3 is TGTGCCAGTAGGGGGGTCCCAAACTATGGCTACACCTTC.